This TCR beta chain came from a study of blood T cell repertoires in COVID-19. Clones were sequenced by immunoSEQ multiplex PCR, and TCRdb holds only the in-frame ones, with some missing. The repertoire consists of about 250,000 clones, with more than 70% occurring once and the leading ten covering roughly 6%. The Seattle patients joined while their infection was active and were tracked longitudinally afterward. CDR1 and CDR2 (germline): MNHEY, SVGAGI. V gave up 7 bases and J gave up 7 bases, with 14 bases separating them. The CDR3 runs to 13 residues. Sequenced material: peripheral blood. J is TRBJ1-5 and V is TRBV6-5, with D perhaps TRBD1 (6 bases). The sequence derives from a woman aged 25 to 39 with COVID-19, enrolled during active disease. CDR3 loop: CASKEGGRQPQHF. As DNA, the CDR3 is TGTGCCAGCAAAGAGGGGGGGAGACAGCCCCAGCATTTT.